A selection of T cell receptor beta chains follows, all from one sample in a study of blood T cell repertoires in COVID-19. Measured with immunoSEQ multiplex PCR; TCRdb has only the in-frame clones, and not every one. The table has 240,000 or so clones, about 89% seen once; the top ten hold 8.8%. The material sequenced was PBMCs or T cells enriched from blood (not recorded which). The source of these receptors is a man in his forties or fifties who had recovered from COVID-19. Both conserved end residues are part of each CDR3. The D gene is left open where the match is weak. Rows give clone size only sometimes, using once, few, many, or a class for an expanded clone.

NA	TRBV19	TRBJ2-3	TRBD2	CASSQPSGRGTDTQYF	TGTGCCAGTAGTCAACCTAGCGGGAGGGGTACAGATACGCAGTATTTT
NA	TRBV27	TRBJ2-7	NA	CASSLLGGQDEQYF	TGTGCCAGCTCCCTGCTAGGGGGTCAAGACGAGCAGTACTTC
NA	TRBV19	TRBJ2-6	TRBD2	CASSIVGGRGSGANVLTF	TGTGCCAGTAGTATAGTTGGCGGGAGGGGCTCTGGGGCCAACGTCCTGACTTTC
NA	TRBV15	TRBJ2-7	NA	CATSRGGLGYEQYF	TGTGCCACCAGCAGAGGAGGCCTGGGCTACGAGCAGTACTTC
once	TRBV5-6	TRBJ2-5	NA	CASSQQGGRGYQETQYF	TGTGCCAGCAGCCAACAGGGGGGGCGAGGTTACCAAGAGACCCAGTACTTC
NA	TRBV5-6	TRBJ2-2	TRBD2	CASSLGLAGPFNLFF	TGTGCCAGCAGCTTGGGACTAGCGGGGCCCTTCAACCTGTTTTTT
NA	TRBV6-5	TRBJ1-2	NA	CASSYSNTGNYGYTF	TGTGCCAGCAGTTACTCCAACACAGGGAACTATGGCTACACCTTC
NA	TRBV7-2	TRBJ1-2	TRBD1	CASSFRDSYGYTF	TGTGCCAGCAGCTTCCGGGACAGCTATGGCTACACCTTC
NA	TRBV14	TRBJ1-1	TRBD1	CASSLSRTGATEAFF	TGTGCCAGCAGCCTATCAAGGACAGGGGCGACTGAAGCTTTCTTT
NA	TRBV4-1	TRBJ2-7	TRBD2	CASSQVLAGGSFSGEQYF	TGCGCCAGCAGCCAAGTTCTAGCGGGAGGTTCTTTTTCTGGGGAGCAGTACTTC
NA	TRBV15	TRBJ2-5	TRBD2	CATSKGLAGVGKETQYF	TGTGCCACCAGCAAAGGGCTAGCGGGAGTTGGTAAAGAGACCCAGTACTTC
NA	TRBV27	TRBJ2-3	NA	CASSFLDTQYF	TGTGCCAGCAGTTTCCTTGATACGCAGTATTTT
NA	TRBV19	TRBJ1-2	NA	CASSIQFDNYGYTF	TGTGCCAGTAGTATTCAGTTTGATAACTATGGCTACACCTTC
once	TRBV7-3	TRBJ2-6	TRBD1	CASSFQQGVGGANVLTF	TGTGCCAGCAGTTTTCAACAGGGGGTCGGTGGGGCCAACGTCCTGACTTTC
NA	TRBV28	TRBJ1-1	TRBD1	CASRNDRATEAFF	TGTGCCAGCAGGAACGACAGGGCCACTGAAGCTTTCTTT
NA	TRBV29-1	TRBJ1-1	NA	CSVNRDRMNTEAFF	TGCAGCGTGAACCGAGACAGGATGAACACTGAAGCTTTCTTT
NA	TRBV5-1	TRBJ2-5	NA	CASSRQETQYF	TGCGCCAGCAGCCGCCAAGAGACCCAGTACTTC
NA	TRBV2	TRBJ1-5	TRBD1	CASRGQGSFNQPQHF	TGTGCCAGCAGGGGACAGGGGTCATTTAATCAGCCCCAGCATTTT
NA	TRBV20-1	TRBJ2-1	TRBD2	CSASPSGSYNEQFF	TGCAGTGCTAGTCCTAGCGGGAGTTACAATGAGCAGTTCTTC
NA	TRBV7-9	TRBJ2-7	NA	CASSLTYEQYF	TGTGCCAGCAGCTTGACTTACGAGCAGTACTTC
NA	TRBV7-2	TRBJ1-2	TRBD1	CASSFWPPETGRYTF	TGTGCCAGCAGCTTTTGGCCACCCGAGACAGGGCGCTACACCTTC
NA	TRBV6-5	TRBJ1-1	NA	CASSYSGGAATEAFF	TGTGCCAGCAGTTACTCGGGGGGGGCGGCCACTGAAGCTTTCTTT
NA	TRBV4-1	TRBJ1-2	NA	CASSQPRQDYGYTF	TGCGCCAGCAGCCAACCCCGACAGGACTATGGCTACACCTTC
NA	TRBV29-1	TRBJ1-2	TRBD1	CSVELGQGGYGYTF	TGCAGCGTTGAATTAGGACAGGGTGGCTATGGCTACACCTTC
NA	TRBV7-9	TRBJ2-7	NA	CASSIQGNALYEQYF	TGTGCCAGCAGCATCCAGGGGAATGCCCTTTACGAGCAGTACTTC
NA	TRBV20-1	TRBJ1-4	TRBD1	CSAENRGFFGF	TGCAGCGCTGAAAACAGGGGGTTCTTTGGTTTT
NA	TRBV2	TRBJ1-2	TRBD1	CASSEGQGIGYTF	TGTGCCAGCAGTGAAGGACAGGGAATAGGCTACACCTTC
NA	TRBV4-1	TRBJ1-2	TRBD1	CASSQVGTDYGYTF	TGCGCCAGCAGCCAAGTTGGGACAGACTATGGCTACACCTTC
NA	TRBV2	TRBJ1-2	NA	CASSEIARDYGYTF	TGTGCCAGCAGTGAAATCGCGAGGGACTATGGCTACACCTTC
few	TRBV10-2	TRBJ2-1	TRBD1	CASSRSRDSPSLQQFF	TGCGCCAGCAGTCGCTCCCGGGACAGTCCCAGCTTGCAGCAGTTCTTC
NA	TRBV5-5	TRBJ2-1	TRBD2	CASSLGTRNSYNEQFF	TGTGCCAGCAGCTTGGGGACTAGGAACTCCTACAATGAGCAGTTCTTC
NA	TRBV2	TRBJ1-5	TRBD1	CASIPRTGSNQPQHF	TGTGCCAGCATCCCAAGGACAGGGAGCAATCAGCCCCAGCATTTT
NA	TRBV25-1	TRBJ2-5	NA	CASSTRDKRRETQYF	TGTGCCAGCAGTACCCGGGACAAGCGACGGGAGACCCAGTACTTC
NA	TRBV28	TRBJ2-5	TRBD2	CASSPLVRASGSLRETQYF	TGTGCCAGCAGTCCACTGGTCAGGGCTAGCGGGAGTTTACGGGAGACCCAGTACTTC